This T cell receptor (beta chain) derives from a study of cytomegalovirus exposure and HLA in healthy donors. Study-wide points: The authors enumerated 150 to 200 TCR beta chains as linked to cytomegalovirus. Researchers reported that a few CMV-associated chains were confirmed in vitro as CMV antigen-specific.

Points on this clone: Its antigen is as yet unknown.

The protocol was immunoSEQ multiplex PCR, while the TCRdb copy is restricted to in-frame clones and leaves out a portion. The data show roughly 120,000 clones, around 85% seen once. Germline-derived CDR1 and CDR2 are MNHNY and SVGAGI (reference sequence). This CDR3 spans 14 amino acids. Trimming removed 5 bases at V and 7 bases at J, with 14 bases between. The source is a man aged 18 to 29 in good health and CMV-seropositive. Sample: PBMCs. The genes are TRBV6-6 and TRBJ1-4, with D possibly TRBD1 on 6 matching bases. The CDR3 is CASSHRDMVEKLFF. CDR3 bases: TGTGCCAGCAGTCACAGGGATATGGTTGAAAAACTGTTTTTT.